This T cell receptor beta chain was captured by sequencing in a study of T-cell memory formation after mild COVID-19 (dated by TCRdb to the early 2020s). About the full investigation: TCR sequence clusters from the two donors were found to be largely donor specific. In two donors, T-cell clones that expanded and contracted after mild COVID-19 were followed by sequencing TCRalpha and TCRbeta repertoires longitudinally. The cohort comprised two young, previously healthy adult volunteers, one female and one male. Overall study outcomes, separate from this receptor: Contracting CD4+ clones appeared mostly in the CM and EM memory subsets, whereas CD8+ clones were enriched in EMRA. The study included only a couple of mild cases, and larger cohorts that include severe cases with pre-infection samples were judged to be necessary. The detection of some responding clones in pre-infection memory suggests that pre-existing cross-reactive memory T cells joined the SARS-CoV-2 response. SARS-CoV-2 specificity of the second-wave clones peaking on day 37 was not confirmed. Clones that contracted from day 15 to 85 showed balanced CD4/CD8 phenotypes, whereas a second wave of clones that expanded from day 15 to 37 leaned towards CD4+.

Ficoll-Paque density gradient centrifugation was used to isolate PBMCs. The instrument given in TCRdb is Illumina NovaSeq 6000. Using 5'RACE with constant-segment primers, TCRalpha and TCRbeta cDNA libraries were constructed, with sample barcodes and unique molecular identifiers added in the process. RNA was extracted from every sample with Trizol reagent. Library amplification was performed in two PCR steps, and a second sample barcode and Illumina TruSeq adapters were introduced in the second step. Sequencing of the libraries was done on an Illumina NovaSeq, producing 2 x 150 bp paired-end reads. The paper's processing steps were these. Demultiplexing of reads and collapsing into UMI-guided consensus sequences were performed with migec v1.2.7. Using mixcr v2.1.11, the UMI consensuses were aligned to TRA and TRB V and J templates and assembled into clonotypes. A clonotype was counted as expanded or contracted only if both edgeR and NoisET called the change significant, with noise models trained on biological replicates. For edgeR calls, a false discovery rate-adjusted p below 0.01 and a log2 fold-change threshold of 1 were applied. As an exploratory analysis of dynamics, PCA with hierarchical clustering was applied to max-normalized trajectories of the 1000 most abundant clonotypes. The CD4 or CD8 phenotype of responding clones was assigned using the separately sequenced CD4+ and CD8+ repertoires. TCRdb's own reprocessing of the public reads used fastp at Q25 and MiXCR and kept productive beta chains. For every CDR3 protein sequence, its rows merge into one entry that carries the most common genes and DNA. The V and J calls reflect TCRdb's pipeline rather than the authors' work. This sample has roughly 610,000 distinct CDR3 sequences in its table, and roughly 17% of those were observed once. The top ten clonotypes cover about 8.1% of the sample.

The CDR3 starts with the cysteine, ends with the phenylalanine, and has 11 residues. The DNA shown is the 33-base CDR3, in frame from base 1. A distance of 14 bases separates the germline ends of V and J, which lose 8 bases and 9 bases respectively. This clonotype was seen only a few times. Its antigen is unknown. It has no much larger one-base neighbor in the sample; base qualities were not kept. The receptor's source is an adult woman who had mild COVID-19 (a few samples of this study predate the infection). The sample titles of this study are shuffled in the database, so cell type and time point are left out; the donor was told from shared clones. The V and J segments used are TRBV12-3 or TRBV12-4 and TRBJ2-7, with the D gene possibly TRBD1 or TRBD2, each one fitting 7 bases. The sample was PBMCs or a T cell subset sorted from them (not recorded which). The CDR3 corresponds to CASSGGDRQYF. The base sequence is TGTGCCAGCTCTGGGGGGGACAGGCAGTACTTC.